This T cell receptor beta chain was captured in a study of T cell repertoires in cytomegalovirus infection. Study overall: It was the public TCR beta signatures that indicated both CMV infection and matching HLA type. Regarding the study as a whole: Carriers of CMV and the relevant HLA type were discriminated by public TCR beta frequency. CMV-specific TCR beta clonotypes restricted by HLA-C dominated the ex vivo response.

Each CDR3 protein is one row after TCRdb ran MiXCR on the reads. This table has over 150,000 distinct CDR3 sequences, 17% appearing once. The CDR3 length is 16 residues. CDR1 and CDR2 from the germline V gene are MDHEN and SYDVKM. Trimming removed 3 bases from V and 4 bases from J; junction bases left unmatched: 9. As to this clonotype: Its antigen is currently unknown.

Material: CD8+ T cells from PBMCs. The TCR originated in a human donor in good health (CMV status not recorded). Some clones in this sample may be carry-over from other donors' samples. The rearrangement joins TRBV28 to TRBJ2-3, with TRBD1 identical over 8 bases. The CDR3 protein is CASSLTRTGSSDTQYF. CDR3 coding DNA: TGTGCCAGCAGTTTGACCAGGACAGGGTCGTCAGATACGCAGTATTTT.